Shown below are 7 T cell receptor beta chains from a single sample sequenced in a study of CXCR3-negative and CXCR3-positive naive CD8 T cells. The libraries of TRB cDNA were prepared using 5' RACE with UMI labels. TCRdb processed the 5' RACE reads again and assigns one entry to each CDR3 protein, with no DNA. The sample table sets out around 140,000 distinct CDR3 sequences. Sequenced: naive CXCR3- CD8+ T cells from blood. Subset reported: CD45RO-CCR7+CD27+CD95- naive CD8+ T cells lacking CXCR3 (TNR3-). The receptors were sampled from a human donor in good health. Some clones in this sample may be carry-over from other donors' samples.

The V call is TRBV25-1, the J call TRBJ2-3. Looked up from germline, CDR1 is MGHDK and CDR2 is SYGVNS. CDR3 length: 14 amino acids. The CDR3 loop reads CASSEYRLTDTQYF.

The chain has TRBV3-1 and TRBJ2-2; TCRdb reports TRBD2, a call that lacks DNA to check it against. The V gene's germline CDR1 is LGHDT and CDR2 YNNKEL (reference sequence). The CDR3 has 16 residues. CDR3 amino acids: CASSQVLAGFTGELFF.

The V and J genes are TRBV19 and TRBJ1-2. Germline CDR1 LNHDA, CDR2 SQIVND (reference sequence). The CDR3 sequence is 19 residues long. CDR3 in amino acids: CASSMGDFLTDPSNYGYTF.

Here the CDR3 reads CSVVAGTGELFF. The J gene is TRBJ2-2, the V gene TRBV29-1; the TCRdb call, TRBD2, lacks DNA for checking. This CDR3 is 12 amino acids long. Per germline, CDR1 SQVTM and CDR2 ANQGSEA.

V and J are TRBV24-1 and TRBJ2-2. The CDR3 is 16 amino acids. The V gene's germline CDR1 is KGHDR and CDR2 SFDVKD. CDR3 protein: CATSDLQGTNTGELFF.

The chain recombines TRBV5-6 with TRBJ1-5; TCRdb reports TRBD1, a call that lacks DNA to check it against. This CDR3 has 17 residues. Germline assignment: CDR1 SGHDT and CDR2 YYEEEE. The CDR3 sequence: CASSPWDRGQTDQPQHF.

The V and J genes are TRBV7-9 and TRBJ2-3; TCRdb gives TRBD2 as the D gene, but with no DNA this cannot be confirmed. The CDR3 has 15 residues. The germline V gene encodes CDR1 SEHNR and CDR2 FQNEAQ (reference sequence). CDR3: CASSLVARERDTQYF.